This TCR beta chain was sequenced in a study of CD8+CD57+ T cells in acquired aplastic anemia. The wider study: Sorted CD4+ and CD8+ cells yielded DNA averaging around 3.2 ug. As sequenced from healthy donors, CD4+ cells averaged around 11 million reads. Whole-study findings and limits: There were 25 to 35 CD8+ CDR3 sequences that occurred in both patients and controls. Patients and controls had CD8+ Simpson's diversity values that were not significantly distinct.

In this sample, this clonotype turned up many times. Its antigen is unknown. Germline lookup yields CDR1 MNHEY and CDR2 SMNVEV (reference sequence). CDR3 size: 12 residues. The V and J ends lost 5 bases and 6 bases, in that order; junction bases with no gene match: 2. CDR3 and TCR beta VDJ profiling relied on genomic DNA as the template. TCRdb fed the reads into MiXCR, producing one record per CDR3 protein. The data contain approximately 160,000 distinct CDR3 sequences, around 45% of them singletons. This sequence originates from a human donor in good health. This chain uses TRBV27 with TRBJ2-7, with 9 bases that match TRBD2. Sequenced input: sorted CD4+, CD8+, or CD8+CD57+ T cells (not recorded which) from PBMCs. CDR3 bases: TGTGCCAGCAGTATAGCGGGAGTCGAGCAGTACTTC. It yields the protein CASSIAGVEQYF.